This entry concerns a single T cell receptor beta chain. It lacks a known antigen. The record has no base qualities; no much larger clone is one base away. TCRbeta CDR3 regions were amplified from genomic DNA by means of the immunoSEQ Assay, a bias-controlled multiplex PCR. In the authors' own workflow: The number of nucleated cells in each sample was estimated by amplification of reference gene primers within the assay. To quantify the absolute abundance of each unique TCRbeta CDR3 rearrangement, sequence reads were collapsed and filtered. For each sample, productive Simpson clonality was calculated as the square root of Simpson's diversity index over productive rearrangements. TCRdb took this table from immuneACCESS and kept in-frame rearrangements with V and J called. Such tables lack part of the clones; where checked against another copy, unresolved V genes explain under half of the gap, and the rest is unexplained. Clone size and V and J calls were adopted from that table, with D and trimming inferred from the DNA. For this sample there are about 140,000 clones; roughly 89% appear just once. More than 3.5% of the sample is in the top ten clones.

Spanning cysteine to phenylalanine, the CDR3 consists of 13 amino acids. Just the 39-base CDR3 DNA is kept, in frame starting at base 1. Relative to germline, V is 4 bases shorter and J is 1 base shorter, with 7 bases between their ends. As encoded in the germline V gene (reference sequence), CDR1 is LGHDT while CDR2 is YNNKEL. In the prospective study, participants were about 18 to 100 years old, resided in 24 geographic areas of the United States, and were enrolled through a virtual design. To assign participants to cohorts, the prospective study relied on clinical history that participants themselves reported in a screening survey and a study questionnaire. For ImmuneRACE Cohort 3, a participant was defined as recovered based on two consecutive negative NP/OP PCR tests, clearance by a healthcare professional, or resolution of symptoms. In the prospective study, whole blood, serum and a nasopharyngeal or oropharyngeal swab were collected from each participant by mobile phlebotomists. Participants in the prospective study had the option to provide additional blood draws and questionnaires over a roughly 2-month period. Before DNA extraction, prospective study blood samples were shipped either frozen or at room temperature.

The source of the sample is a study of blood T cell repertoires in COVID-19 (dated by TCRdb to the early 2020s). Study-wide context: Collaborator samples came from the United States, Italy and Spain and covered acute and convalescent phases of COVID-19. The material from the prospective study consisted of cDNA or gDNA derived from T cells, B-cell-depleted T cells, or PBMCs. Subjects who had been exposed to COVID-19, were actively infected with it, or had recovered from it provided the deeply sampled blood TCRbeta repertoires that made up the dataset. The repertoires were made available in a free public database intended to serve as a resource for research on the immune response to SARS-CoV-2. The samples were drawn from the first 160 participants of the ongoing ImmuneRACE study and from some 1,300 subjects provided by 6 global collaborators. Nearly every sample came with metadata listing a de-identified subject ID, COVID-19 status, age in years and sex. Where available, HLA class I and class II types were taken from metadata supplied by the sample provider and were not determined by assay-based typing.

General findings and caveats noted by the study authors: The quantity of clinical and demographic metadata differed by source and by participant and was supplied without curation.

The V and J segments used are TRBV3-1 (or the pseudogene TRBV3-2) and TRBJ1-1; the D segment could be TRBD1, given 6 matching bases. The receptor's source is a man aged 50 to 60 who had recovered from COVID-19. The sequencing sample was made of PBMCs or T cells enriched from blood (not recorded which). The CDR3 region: CASSLGGNTEAFF. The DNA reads TGTGCCAGCAGCCTAGGGGGGAACACTGAAGCTTTCTTT.